The clone carrying this TCR beta chain came up a few times. No antigen is known for it. Cell sorting via CD45RO/CCR7/CD25/CD127/CD95/CD27 was performed to obtain CD4+ naive, central memory, regulatory and stem cell-like memory cells. The CDR3 has 14 residues. Germline lookup yields CDR1 GTSNPN and CDR2 SVGIG (reference sequence). V lost 1 base, J lost 5 bases, and 1 base stayed unmatched. The data belong to a study of beta chain features in type 1 diabetes. Study-wide results and caveats: Patients and controls would share equally any PCR tilt toward shorter templates. When VDJ junctions were examined, type 1 diabetes patients showed fewer insertions and more deletions. Among all four CD4+ subsets, Type 1 diabetes patients had TCRB CDR3s that were moderately but significantly shorter.

Reverse transcription of all isolated RNA meant that expressed TCRB transcripts were sequenced. Using immunoSEQ multiplex PCR, the repertoire was profiled, and TCRdb retains in-frame clones only, with some absent. The sample has around 500,000 clones, 10% to 12% seen once. What was sequenced was naive CD4+ T cells from blood. The V and J genes are TRBV30 and TRBJ2-5; TRBD2 matches at 13 bases. This TCR derives from a woman younger than 35 in good health. CDR3 sequence reads: CAWSELAGGETQYF. In nucleotides, the CDR3 is TGTGCCTGGAGTGAACTAGCGGGAGGGGAGACCCAGTACTTC.